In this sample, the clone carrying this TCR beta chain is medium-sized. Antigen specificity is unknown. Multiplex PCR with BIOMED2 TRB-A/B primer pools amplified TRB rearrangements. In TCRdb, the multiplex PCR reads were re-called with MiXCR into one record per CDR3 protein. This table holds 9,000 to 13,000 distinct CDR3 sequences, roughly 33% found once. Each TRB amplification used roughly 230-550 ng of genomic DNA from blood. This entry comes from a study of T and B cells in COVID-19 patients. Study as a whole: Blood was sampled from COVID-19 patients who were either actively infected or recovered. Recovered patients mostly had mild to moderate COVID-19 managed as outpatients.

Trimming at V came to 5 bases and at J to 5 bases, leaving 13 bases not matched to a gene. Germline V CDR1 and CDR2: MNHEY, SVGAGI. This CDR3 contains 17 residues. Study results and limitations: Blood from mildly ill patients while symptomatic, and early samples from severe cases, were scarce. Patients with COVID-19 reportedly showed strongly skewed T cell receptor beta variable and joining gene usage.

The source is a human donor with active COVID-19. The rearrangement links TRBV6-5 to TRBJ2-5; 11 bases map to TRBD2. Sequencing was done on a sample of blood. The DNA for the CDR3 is TGTGCCAGCAGTGTCCGGAGGGGTAGCGGGGGGGTTGAGACCCAGTACTTC. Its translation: CASSVRRGSGGVETQYF.